This T cell receptor beta chain derives from a study of shared clonotypes between healthy human individuals. Concerning this clone: Its antigen is as yet unknown.

Naive CD8 cells comprised CD45RO-negative, CCR7-positively selected cells, excluding terminally differentiated effector memory CD45RA+ cells. The donors, all of them Caucasian adults, lived in Nashville, Tennessee. Study conclusions and caveats: Generally, estimated richness proved larger in naive subsets than it did in memory subsets.

Each PCR replicate from the sorted subsets contained 150 to 250 ng DNA, which is around 30,000 T cell genomes. Per the original methods: Filtering differed, since immunoSEQ gave only junction sequences and no quality scores. Libraries were prepared by immunoSEQ multiplex PCR; TCRdb keeps only in-frame clonotypes and omits some of them. Clone size and V and J calls were adopted from that table, with D and trimming inferred from the DNA. Of 800,000 or so clones listed, about 97% are singletons. The clonotype originates from a man aged 30 to 45 in good health. The sequenced sample was naive CD8+ T cells sorted from blood.

DNA of the CDR3: TGTGCCAGCAGTTACTCAGGGACAGGGCCTCAGTTCTTC. It yields the protein CASSYSGTGPQFF. V gene TRBV6-5 combines with J gene TRBJ2-1; 9 positions agree with TRBD1. CDR1 is MNHEY and CDR2 is SVGAGI in the germline V gene. The junction had 4 bases not matched to a gene; V was cut back by 0 bases and J by 13 bases. The CDR3 is made up of 13 amino acids.